This T cell receptor (beta chain) derives from a study of metastatic and nonmetastatic thyroid tumors. For the study at large: The authors compared repertoires across blood and tumor or nodule tissue from malignant and benign thyroid patients. Notes on the study in general: Relative to benign nodules, malignant thyroid tumors were reportedly characterized by significantly elevated TCR beta diversity in blood and tumor.

Under the authors' procedure: The study took CDR3 differences across clinicopathological groups and made a distant-metastasis classifier for papillary thyroid cancer from them. With MiXCR, TCRdb called clones anew from the PCR reads. These V and J calls originate from TCRdb's pipeline instead of the authors' own analysis. This sample has 20,000 to 25,000 clones, with around 16% found just once. Every patient underwent thyroid surgery untreated. The germline V gene encodes CDR1 SNHLY and CDR2 FYNNEI. CDR3 size: 18 residues. V lost 6 bases, J lost 0 bases, and 11 bases stayed unmatched. This clone occurred many times. Its target is unknown.

The sequenced sample was blood. The chain carries TRBV2 and TRBJ2-4; the match to TRBD2 covers 10 bases. The clonotype was recovered from a female donor with papillary thyroid cancer or a benign thyroid nodule (not recorded which). Some clones in this sample may be carry-over from other donors' samples. The CDR3 bases are TGTGCCAGCAGGCTGCGGGCTAGCGGGAGCGGAGCCAAAAACATTCAGTACTTC. Translating gives CASRLRASGSGAKNIQYF.